This TCR beta chain is from a study of blood T cell repertoires in COVID-19. The data were produced by immunoSEQ multiplex PCR, yet TCRdb's version contains in-frame clones alone and is incomplete. The table records 88,000 or so clones, 75% to 85% of them present only once. Specimen: peripheral blood. The sequence came from a human donor in a cohort sampled during active COVID-19.

CDR3 region: CASRPGLAGEGGWASEQFF. In DNA form, the CDR3 reads TGTGCCAGTCGCCCGGGACTAGCGGGAGAGGGCGGGTGGGCTAGTGAGCAGTTCTTC. The chain employs TRBV19 and TRBJ2-1; TRBD2 matches at 14 bases. This CDR3 contains 19 residues. The germline V gene encodes CDR1 LNHDA and CDR2 SQIVND (reference sequence). The trim removed 8 bases at V and 9 bases at J, leaving 21 bases unmatched.